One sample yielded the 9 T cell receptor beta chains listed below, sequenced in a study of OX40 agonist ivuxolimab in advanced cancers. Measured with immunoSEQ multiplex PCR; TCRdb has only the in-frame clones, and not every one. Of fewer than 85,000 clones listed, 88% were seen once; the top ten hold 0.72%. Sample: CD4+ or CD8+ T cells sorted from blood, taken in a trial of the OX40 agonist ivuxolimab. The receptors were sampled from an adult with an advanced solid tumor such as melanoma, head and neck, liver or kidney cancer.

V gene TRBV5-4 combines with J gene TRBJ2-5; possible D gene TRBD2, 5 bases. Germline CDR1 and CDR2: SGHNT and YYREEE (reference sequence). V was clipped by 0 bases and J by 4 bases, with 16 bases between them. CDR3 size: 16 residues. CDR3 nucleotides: TGTGCCAGCAGCTTGGTGGGTTCTCAACTAGGAGAGACCCAGTACTTC. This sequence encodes CASSLVGSQLGETQYF.

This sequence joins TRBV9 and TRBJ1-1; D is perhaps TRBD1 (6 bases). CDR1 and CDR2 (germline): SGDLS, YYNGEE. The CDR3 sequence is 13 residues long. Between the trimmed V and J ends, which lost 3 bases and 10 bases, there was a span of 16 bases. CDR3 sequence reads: CASSARTDSAAFF. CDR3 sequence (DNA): TGTGCCAGCAGCGCCCGGACAGATTCGGCAGCTTTCTTT.

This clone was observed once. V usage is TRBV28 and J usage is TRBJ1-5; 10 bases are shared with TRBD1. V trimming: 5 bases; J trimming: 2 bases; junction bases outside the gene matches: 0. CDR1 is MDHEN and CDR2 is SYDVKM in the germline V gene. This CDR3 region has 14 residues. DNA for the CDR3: TGTGCCAGCAGTGGGACAGGGGGCAATCAGCCCCAGCATTTT. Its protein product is CASSGTGGNQPQHF.

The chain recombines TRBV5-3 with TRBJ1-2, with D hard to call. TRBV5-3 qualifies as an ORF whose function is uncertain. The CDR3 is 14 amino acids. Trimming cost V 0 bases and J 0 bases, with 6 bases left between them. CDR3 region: CARSLEESNYGYTF. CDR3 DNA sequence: TGTGCCAGAAGCTTGGAGGAGTCTAACTATGGCTACACCTTC.

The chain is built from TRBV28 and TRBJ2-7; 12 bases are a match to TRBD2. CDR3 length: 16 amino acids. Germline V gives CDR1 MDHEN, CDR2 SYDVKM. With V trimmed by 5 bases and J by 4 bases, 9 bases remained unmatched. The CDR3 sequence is CASSPWTSGVSYEQYF. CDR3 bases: TGTGCCAGCAGTCCCTGGACTAGCGGGGTGTCGTACGAGCAGTACTTC.

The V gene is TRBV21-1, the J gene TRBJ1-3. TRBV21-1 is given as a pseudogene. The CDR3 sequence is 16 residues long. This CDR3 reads CASSRRVGAPGNTIHF. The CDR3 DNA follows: TGTGCCAGCAGCAGGAGGGTAGGGGCTCCAGGAAACACCATACATTTT.

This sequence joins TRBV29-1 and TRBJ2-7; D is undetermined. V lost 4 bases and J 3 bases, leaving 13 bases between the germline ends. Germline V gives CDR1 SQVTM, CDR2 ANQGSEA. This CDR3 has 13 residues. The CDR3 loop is CSVGDRAIYEQYF. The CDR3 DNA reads TGCAGCGTTGGGGATAGGGCGATCTACGAGCAGTACTTC.

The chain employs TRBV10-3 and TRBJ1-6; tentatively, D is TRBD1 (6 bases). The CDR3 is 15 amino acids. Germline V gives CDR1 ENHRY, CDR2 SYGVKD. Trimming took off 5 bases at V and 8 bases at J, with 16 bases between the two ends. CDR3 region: CAISQNRVRDSPLHF. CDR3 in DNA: TGTGCCATCAGTCAGAACAGGGTGCGGGATTCACCCCTCCACTTT.

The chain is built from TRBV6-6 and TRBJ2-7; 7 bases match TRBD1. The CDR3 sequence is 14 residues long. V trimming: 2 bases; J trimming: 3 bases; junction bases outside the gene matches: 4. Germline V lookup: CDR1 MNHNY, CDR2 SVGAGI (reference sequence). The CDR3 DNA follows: TGTGCCAGCAGTTACGGGGACAGATACTACGAGCAGTACTTC. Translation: CASSYGDRYYEQYF.